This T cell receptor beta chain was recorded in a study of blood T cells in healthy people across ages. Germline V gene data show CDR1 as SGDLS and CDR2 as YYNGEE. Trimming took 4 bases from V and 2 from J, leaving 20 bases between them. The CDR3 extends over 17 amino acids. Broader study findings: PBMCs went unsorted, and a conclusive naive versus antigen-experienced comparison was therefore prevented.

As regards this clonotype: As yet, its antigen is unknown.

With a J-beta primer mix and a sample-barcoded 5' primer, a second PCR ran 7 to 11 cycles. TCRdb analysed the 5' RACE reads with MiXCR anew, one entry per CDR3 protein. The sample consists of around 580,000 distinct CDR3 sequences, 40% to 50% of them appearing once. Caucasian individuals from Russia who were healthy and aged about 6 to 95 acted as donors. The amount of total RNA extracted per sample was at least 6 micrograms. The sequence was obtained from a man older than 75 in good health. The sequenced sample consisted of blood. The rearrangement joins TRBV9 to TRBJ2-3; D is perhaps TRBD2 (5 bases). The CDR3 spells CASSRTPSRLFTDTQYF. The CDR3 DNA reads TGTGCCAGCAGCCGTACCCCTAGCAGACTATTCACAGATACGCAGTATTTT.